The clone carrying this T cell receptor (beta chain) was seen only once. Repertoires were generated with immunoSEQ multiplex PCR, while TCRdb's copy carries only in-frame clones and drops some. The table lists 400,000 to 450,000 clones, about 88% of them singletons. Trimming took 3 bases from V and 3 from J; bases not matched to a gene: 8. The CDR3 contains 16 residues. Germline V CDR1 and CDR2: SGHRS, YFSETQ. This sample was included in a study of blood T cell repertoires in COVID-19. Study-level background: The cDNA or gDNA used as material had been derived from T cells, B-cell-depleted T cells, or PBMCs.

What was sequenced was peripheral blood. The V call is TRBV5-1, the J call TRBJ1-4; TRBD1 agrees at 7 bases. The source is a woman in her 40s with COVID-19, enrolled during active disease. CDR3 nucleotides: TGCGCCAGCAGCTCCATCCCGGGACAGCCTAATGAAAAACTGTTTTTT. This gives the protein CASSSIPGQPNEKLFF.